The 14 T cell receptor beta chains given below trace back to one sample, sequenced in a study of regulatory T cells in long-lasting Graves disease. As for time point: newly diagnosed GD, antithyroid drugs for less than 3 months. The TCR library was made from RNA that had been extracted from PBMCs in TRIzol. Combining iRepertoire HTBI primers with Arm-PCR of CDR3 regions, the authors built TCR beta libraries. TCRdb ran MiXCR on the multiplex PCR reads and lists one entry per CDR3 protein. This sample has 400,000 to 500,000 distinct CDR3 sequences, with about 15% found just once. The sample was also linked to a second study, of T cells in Graves' hyperthyroidism and ophthalmopathy.

Sample: peripheral blood mononuclear cells (PBMCs), taken at new diagnosis, from a patient treated with antithyroid drugs. Every receptor here comes from a young woman with Graves disease.

The chain is built from TRBV29-1 and TRBJ1-1; a possible D gene is TRBD1 (6 bases). CDR1 and CDR2 from the germline V gene are SQVTM and ANQGSEA. Trimming took off 4 bases at V and 5 bases at J, with 17 bases between the two ends. The CDR3 length is 14 residues. The CDR3 nucleotides read TGCAGCGTTGCGTACAGGGAATTAGGTACTGAAGCTTTCTTT. It encodes CSVAYRELGTEAFF.

In its sample, this clonotype was seen many times. An end of the junction does not agree with germline; a read error may underlie this. The gene calls are TRBV12-3 or TRBV12-4 and TRBJ2-4; 10 nucleotides line up with TRBD1. The CDR3 loop spans 13 amino acids. The CDR3 sequence is CASSFGDRGASFF. CDR3 bases: TGTGCCAGCAGTTTTGGGGACAGGGGTGCATCGTTCTTC.

The chain is built from TRBV19 and TRBJ1-5; no clear D gene. Per the germline V gene, CDR1 is LNHDA and CDR2 is SQIVND (reference sequence). The V and J ends lost 5 bases and 7 bases respectively, with 12 bases between them. The CDR3 extends over 13 amino acids. The CDR3 DNA reads as TGTGCCAGTAGTTCCCAAACTGTCCAGCCCCAGCATTTT. Amino acid sequence: CASSSQTVQPQHF.

This clonotype was seen only a few times. The DNA for the CDR3 is TGTGCCAGCAGTTTTAGCGGGGTCTCCTACAATGAGCAGTTCTTC. It translates to CASSFSGVSYNEQFF. J is TRBJ2-1 and V is TRBV12-3 or TRBV12-4; 8 bases line up with TRBD2. This CDR3 has 15 amino acids. After removal of 3 bases from V and 0 bases from J, the junction contained 1 base not matched to a gene.

This chain links TRBV28 with TRBJ1-6; possible D gene TRBD1, 6 bases. Trimming removed 3 bases at V and 3 bases at J, with 12 bases between. The CDR3 is 16 amino acids. Germline assignment: CDR1 MDHEN and CDR2 SYDVKM. The CDR3 protein is CASSLKGDNYNSPLHF. In DNA, the CDR3 is TGTGCCAGCAGTTTGAAAGGGGACAACTATAATTCACCCCTCCACTTT.

The V and J genes are TRBV27 and TRBJ2-4; no reliable D call. The CDR3 is made up of 13 amino acids. Trimming shortened V by 3 bases and J by 5 bases, and 8 bases separated the two germline ends. Germline V gene lookup returns CDR1 MNHEY and CDR2 SMNVEV (reference sequence). CDR3 residues: CASSLRGQNIQYF. The CDR3 DNA reads TGTGCCAGCAGTTTGCGTGGGCAAAACATTCAGTACTTC.

The V call is TRBV19, the J call TRBJ2-3; 8 positions match TRBD2. This CDR3 is 16 amino acids long. Germline-derived CDR1 and CDR2 are LNHDA and SQIVND (reference sequence). Germline trimming cut 6 bases from V and 0 bases from J; bases unmatched to any gene: 8. The CDR3 DNA follows: TGTGCCAGTAGCGACACTAGCGGAGATAGCACAGATACGCAGTATTTT. It codes for CASSDTSGDSTDTQYF.

This clonotype came up many times. This chain uses TRBV5-1 with TRBJ2-7; 7 bases are shared with TRBD2. CDR3 size: 17 residues. V shed 0 bases and J 0 bases; nucleotides not matched to a gene: 9. From germline, CDR1 is SGHRS and CDR2 YFSETQ. DNA of the CDR3: TGCGCCAGCAGCTTGGTCGGGCTAGCGGTTAGCTCCTACGAGCAGTACTTC. Amino acids: CASSLVGLAVSSYEQYF.

There are many counts of this clonotype. The chain combines TRBV5-1 with TRBJ2-1; TRBD2 agrees at 7 bases. Unmatched junction bases numbered 2, after V lost 4 bases and J lost 7 bases. CDR1 SGHRS and CDR2 YFSETQ come from the germline V gene. The CDR3 sequence is 12 residues long. The CDR3 bases are TGCGCCAGCAGCGTTAGCGGGAATGAGCAGTTCTTC. Its protein is CASSVSGNEQFF.

This clonotype has at least ten counts. The V and J genes are TRBV11-2 and TRBJ2-3; D might be TRBD1 or TRBD2, each matching 5 bases. Per the germline V gene, CDR1 is SGHAT and CDR2 is FQNNGV. This CDR3 is 16 amino acids long. The ends were cut back, 3 bases at V and 7 bases at J, with 20 bases in the middle. The CDR3 coding sequence is TGTGCCAGCAGCTTTGGGGTCGGGACCCCACGGAATACGCAGTATTTT. This sequence encodes CASSFGVGTPRNTQYF.

This clonotype was found many times. V is TRBV28 and J is TRBJ2-7; no clear D. The CDR3 covers 14 residues. The V and J ends lost 4 bases and 3 bases respectively, with 13 bases between them. Germline assignment: CDR1 MDHEN and CDR2 SYDVKM. CDR3 in DNA: TGTGCCAGCAGTTCCAAATTGGTGGGCTACGAGCAGTACTTC. As protein: CASSSKLVGYEQYF.

To note about this clonotype: This may stem from a read error, because a much larger clone lies one nucleotide away. V and J are TRBV3-1 and TRBJ2-3; D is undetermined. The end of the DNA fits TRBJ2-1 better, so the J call may be wrong. The length of the CDR3 is 13 residues. The germline V gene encodes CDR1 LGHDT and CDR2 YNNKEL (reference sequence). As DNA, the CDR3 is TGTGCCAGCAGCCAATGGACCTCCTACGAGCAGTTCTTC. Protein sequence: CASSQWTSYEQFF.

The sample holds many counts of this clonotype. The gene calls are TRBV12-3 or TRBV12-4 and TRBJ1-4; TRBD1 might be the D (6 bases). With 2 bases removed from V and 4 bases from J, the gap between germline ends came to 14 bases. The CDR3 extends over 16 amino acids. The CDR3 sequence: CASSLRGGVRNEKLFF. CDR3 coding DNA: TGTGCCAGCAGTTTAAGAGGGGGGGTGCGTAATGAAAAACTGTTTTTT.

This clonotype appeared a few times. The chain couples TRBV5-1 to TRBJ2-1; TRBD1 is a possible D gene (6 bases). The V end lost 10 bases, the J end lost 8 bases, and 13 bases lay between the germline ends. The CDR3 totals 11 residues. Looked up from germline, CDR1 is SGHRS and CDR2 is YFSETQ. The CDR3 nucleotides are TGCGCCGTGGGGGCAAGGGATGAGCAGTTCTTC. This codes for CAVGARDEQFF.